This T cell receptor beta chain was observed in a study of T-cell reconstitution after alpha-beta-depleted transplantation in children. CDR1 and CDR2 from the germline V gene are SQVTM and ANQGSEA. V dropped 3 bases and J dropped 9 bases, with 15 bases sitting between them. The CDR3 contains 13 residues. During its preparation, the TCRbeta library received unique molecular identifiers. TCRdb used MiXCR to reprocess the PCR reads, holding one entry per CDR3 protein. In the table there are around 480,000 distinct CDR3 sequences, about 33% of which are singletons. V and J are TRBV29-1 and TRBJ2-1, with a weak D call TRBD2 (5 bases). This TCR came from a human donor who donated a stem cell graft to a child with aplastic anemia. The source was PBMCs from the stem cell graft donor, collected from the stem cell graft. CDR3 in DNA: TGCAGCGTTGACTCGTCTCGTGGGAGTGAGCAGTTCTTC. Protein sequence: CSVDSSRGSEQFF.